These 24 T cell receptor beta chains originate from one sample sequenced in a study of Ad26.COV2.S vaccination and SARS-CoV-2 variants. Clones were read by immunoSEQ multiplex PCR, and TCRdb kept only the in-frame ones, dropping some. The top ten clones hold 3.3% of a sample with 300,000 to 400,000 clones, around 83% of them seen once. As for treatment: 15 to 20 received Ad26.COV2.S at low or high dose, single or two shots; several received placebo; per-sample allocation not given. All samples were drawn on day 63, counting from the first vaccine or placebo injection. The material was peripheral blood, obtained in a trial of Ad26.COV2.S vaccine versus placebo. Receptors originate from a person aged 18-65 years who received the Ad26.COV2.S COVID-19 vaccine or a placebo.

The rearrangement links TRBV9 to TRBJ2-1; 8 bases line up with TRBD1. The CDR3 is 16 residues long. V shed 4 bases, J shed 2 bases, and the junction held 8 bases outside the gene matches. Germline V gene sequence: CDR1 SGDLS, CDR2 YYNGEE. CDR3 nucleotide sequence: TGTGCCAGCAGCTCCGCCGGGACAGGCGCCTACAATGAGCAGTTCTTC. Its translation: CASSSAGTGAYNEQFF.

Here the CDR3 reads CASSQDPVSPGGNEQFF. In DNA form, the CDR3 reads TGTGCCAGCAGCCAAGATCCGGTCTCCCCAGGGGGCAATGAGCAGTTCTTC. J is TRBJ2-1 and V is TRBV14, with TRBD1 matching 7 bases. Per germline, CDR1 SGHDN and CDR2 FVKESK. This CDR3 region has 17 residues. Trimming removed 0 bases from V and 6 bases from J; junction bases left unmatched: 11.

V usage is TRBV19 and J usage is TRBJ1-5; tentative D call: TRBD1 (5 bases). CDR1 is LNHDA, CDR2 SQIVND, per germline (reference sequence). V was shortened by 4 bases and J by 7 bases, with 14 bases between the two germline ends. CDR3 length: 14 amino acids. The CDR3 loop is CASSKGWLEQPQHF. The CDR3 DNA follows: TGTGCCAGTAGTAAGGGGTGGTTAGAACAGCCCCAGCATTTT.

The chain joins TRBV28 to TRBJ2-1; weak D call: TRBD2 (6 bases). Germline V CDR1 and CDR2: MDHEN, SYDVKM. This CDR3 is built from 17 residues. Trimming shortened V by 1 base and J by 0 bases, and 13 bases separated the two germline ends. CDR3 loop: CASSLLWLANSYNEQFF. DNA for the CDR3: TGTGCCAGCAGTTTATTGTGGCTAGCGAACTCCTACAATGAGCAGTTCTTC.

J is TRBJ1-5 and V is TRBV19; D is uncertain. Trimming took off 1 base at V and 0 bases at J, with 7 bases between the two ends. The CDR3 runs 15 residues. The V gene's germline CDR1 is LNHDA and CDR2 SQIVND (reference sequence). The CDR3 here is CASSIVQYSNQPQHF. The CDR3 DNA is TGTGCCAGTAGTATAGTTCAGTATAGCAATCAGCCCCAGCATTTT.

DNA for the CDR3: TGTGCCAGTACCCAACCCTCGCCGGGCGAAAAACTGTTTTTT. Translated, it gives CASTQPSPGEKLFF. This chain joins TRBV19 and TRBJ1-4; D is undetermined. The ends were cut back, 7 bases at V and 8 bases at J, with 17 bases in the middle. This CDR3 is 14 amino acids long. Germline V gene sequence: CDR1 LNHDA, CDR2 SQIVND (reference sequence).

The chain is built from TRBV5-6 and TRBJ2-5, with 15 bases matching TRBD2. CDR1 is SGHDT and CDR2 is YYEEEE in the germline V gene. CDR3 length: 17 residues. With V trimmed by 7 bases and J by 5 bases, 12 bases remained unmatched. CDR3 protein: CASEFLGLAGGGETQYF. In DNA form, the CDR3 reads TGTGCCAGCGAGTTCCTCGGACTAGCGGGAGGGGGGGAGACCCAGTACTTC.

Only one count was recorded for this clone. The chain has TRBV5-6 and TRBJ2-5; no clear D gene. V gave up 1 base and J gave up 5 bases, with 9 bases separating them. The CDR3 has 13 amino acids. Looked up from germline, CDR1 is SGHDT and CDR2 is YYEEEE. CDR3: CASSLIVEETQYF. CDR3 bases: TGTGCCAGCAGCTTGATCGTGGAGGAGACCCAGTACTTC. The full variable domain, in which reference TRBV5-6 and TRBJ2-5 provide the parts outside the CDR3, is DAGVTQSPTHLIKTRGQQVTLRCSPKSGHDTVSWYQQALGQGPQFIFQYYEEEERQRGNFPDRFSGHQFPNYSSELNVNALLLGDSALYLCASSLIVEETQYFGPGTRLLVL.

The DNA of the CDR3 is TGTGCCATCAGTGAGTCAGGGAACAATCAGCCCCAGCATTTT. Translation: CAISESGNNQPQHF. The V and J genes are TRBV10-3 and TRBJ1-5; D uncertain. V dropped 0 bases and J dropped 3 bases, with 6 bases sitting between them. Germline CDR1 is ENHRY and CDR2 is SYGVKD. The CDR3 has 14 residues.

The V call is TRBV11-2, the J call TRBJ1-1; D ambiguous. Germline CDR1 and CDR2: SGHAT and FQNNGV. Between the trimmed V and J ends, which lost 3 bases and 5 bases, there was a span of 10 bases. CDR3 size: 13 residues. CDR3 residues: CASSLTGRTEAFF. The CDR3 DNA is TGTGCCAGCAGCTTGACTGGACGGACTGAAGCTTTCTTT.

J is TRBJ1-2 and V is TRBV9; weak D call: TRBD1 (6 bases). Germline-derived CDR1 and CDR2 are SGDLS and YYNGEE. V shed 0 bases and J shed 0 bases, with 15 bases lying between them. The CDR3 totals 17 residues. The CDR3 here is CASSVDRATNANYGYTF. DNA for the CDR3: TGTGCCAGCAGCGTAGACAGGGCTACAAACGCTAACTATGGCTACACCTTC.

The chain links TRBV6-2 or TRBV6-3 to TRBJ1-2; D call uncertain. V was cut by 0 bases and J by 5 bases, with 13 bases left in between. CDR3 length equals 15 residues. Germline V gene lookup returns CDR1 MNHEY and CDR2 SVGEGT. This chain's CDR3 is CASSYSNRNLYGYTF. The CDR3 DNA is TGTGCCAGCAGTTACTCGAATAGGAACCTTTATGGCTACACCTTC.

The V and J genes are TRBV7-2 and TRBJ2-1; D possibly uses TRBD1 or TRBD2 (5 bases each). V dropped 3 bases and J dropped 0 bases, with 15 bases sitting between them. Germline CDR1 is SGHTA and CDR2 is FQGNSA. The CDR3 loop spans 17 amino acids. The chain's CDR3 is CASSFLTGPSSYNEQFF. CDR3 sequence (DNA): TGTGCCAGCAGCTTTTTGACGGGGCCCAGCTCCTACAATGAGCAGTTCTTC.

The V call is TRBV6-6, the J call TRBJ2-1, with 8 positions matching TRBD2. This CDR3 has 13 amino acids. Germline trimming cut 8 bases from V and 6 bases from J; bases unmatched to any gene: 6. Germline values: CDR1 MNHNY, CDR2 SVGAGI (reference sequence). Written as DNA, the CDR3 is TGTGCCAGCGCGGGGGGAGGGTTCAATGAGCAGTTCTTC. It translates to CASAGGGFNEQFF.

The chain combines TRBV2 with TRBJ1-1; 10 nucleotides line up with TRBD1. CDR1 SNHLY and CDR2 FYNNEI come from the germline V gene. J gave up 4 bases and V 6 bases, and 8 bases lay outside the gene matches. CDR3 length: 15 amino acids. CDR3 DNA sequence: TGTGCCAGCAGCCCTAGACAGGGGGCGAGCACTGAAGCTTTCTTT. Its translation is CASSPRQGASTEAFF.

A single count supports this clone. The chain links TRBV6-2 or TRBV6-3 to TRBJ2-2; no clear D gene. The germline gives CDR1 MNHEY, CDR2 SVGEGT. The CDR3 is 13 amino acids. V lost 6 bases, J lost 8 bases, and 13 bases lay in between. The CDR3, as DNA: TGTGCCAGCAGCCCTACCTCATGGGGGGAGCTGTTTTTT. Translation: CASSPTSWGELFF.

The rearrangement uses TRBV6-5 and TRBJ2-7, with 7 bases fitting TRBD2. After removal of 8 bases from V and 5 bases from J, the junction contained 9 bases not matched to a gene. This CDR3 is 13 amino acids long. Germline assignment: CDR1 MNHEY and CDR2 SVGAGI. As DNA, the CDR3 is TGTGCCAGCCTATGGGGGGGAGTGGACGAGCAGTACTTC. Translating gives CASLWGGVDEQYF.

J is TRBJ2-2 and V is TRBV5-1, with D possibly matching TRBD1 (6 bases). V was pared by 0 bases and J by 4 bases, with 7 bases between. This CDR3 contains 14 residues. Germline values: CDR1 SGHRS, CDR2 YFSETQ. CDR3 nucleotides: TGCGCCAGCAGCTTGGACAGGGTCACCGGGGAGCTGTTTTTT. Encoded protein: CASSLDRVTGELFF.

The chain is built from TRBV11-2 and TRBJ2-5; the D is unclear. CDR1 SGHAT and CDR2 FQNNGV come from the germline V gene. The CDR3 is made up of 12 amino acids. V dropped 1 base and J dropped 14 bases, with 14 bases sitting between them. The CDR3 DNA is TGTGCCAGCAGCTTAGTTATGGGGAATGTATACTTC. The encoded protein is CASSLVMGNVYF.

The V and J genes are TRBV24-1 and TRBJ2-3, with 8 nucleotides matching TRBD2. CDR3 length equals 14 residues. The germline gives CDR1 KGHDR, CDR2 SFDVKD. With 5 bases clipped from V and 5 bases from J, the junction kept 5 bases outside the gene matches. The CDR3 is CATSVGGAIDTQYF. The CDR3 bases are TGTGCCACCAGTGTCGGGGGGGCTATAGATACGCAGTATTTT.

About this clone itself: Other nucleotide sequences in the sample specify the same CDR3. V usage is TRBV28 and J usage is TRBJ2-7, with 9 bases lining up with TRBD1. CDR1 and CDR2 (germline): MDHEN, SYDVKM. CDR3 length: 15 residues. The ends lost 6 bases at V and 0 bases at J; junction bases unmatched: 6. CDR3 DNA sequence: TGTGCCAGCAGGGGACAGGGTCGTTTCTCCTACGAGCAGTACTTC. It codes for CASRGQGRFSYEQYF.

This chain joins TRBV7-9 and TRBJ2-1; D not resolved. Trimming cost V 2 bases and J 5 bases, with 10 bases left between them. The CDR3 length is 14 residues. Per germline, CDR1 SEHNR and CDR2 FQNEAQ (reference sequence). The CDR3 protein is CASSLLALDNEQFF. CDR3 in DNA: TGTGCCAGCAGCTTATTAGCCCTAGACAATGAGCAGTTCTTC.

The CDR3 protein is CASSSWTSGRVEQYF. The CDR3 nucleotides read TGTGCCAGCAGCTCCTGGACTAGCGGGAGGGTTGAGCAGTACTTC. The rearrangement joins TRBV3-1 (or the pseudogene TRBV3-2) to TRBJ2-7; TRBD2 matches 15 bases. V was pared by 5 bases and J by 7 bases, with 6 bases of the junction left unmatched. Looked up from germline, CDR1 is LGHDT and CDR2 is YNNKEL (reference sequence). The CDR3 extends over 15 amino acids.

The chain's CDR3 is CASSFDRTGELFF. CDR3 coding DNA: TGTGCCAGCAGCTTCGACAGGACCGGGGAGCTGTTTTTT. The J gene is TRBJ2-2, the V gene TRBV11-2; tentatively, D is TRBD1 (6 bases). Trimming took off 3 bases at V and 5 bases at J, with 7 bases between the two ends. This CDR3 is built from 13 residues. Germline CDR1 is SGHAT and CDR2 is FQNNGV.